This T cell receptor beta chain was identified in a study of cytotoxic CD8 clonotypes in ibrutinib-treated CLL. Study summary: Response material was collected after a median around 12 months of treatment, range 6 to 36. Overall study results and limits: Baseline clonality was higher than in age-matched healthy donors and moved in step with circulating CD8+ T-cell counts. Before falling back toward baseline at progression, clonality had risen at the time of ibrutinib response. The clonality rise at ibrutinib response reflected private clonotype expansion.

The junction had 12 bases not matched to a gene; V was cut back by 1 base and J by 9 bases. The CDR3 has 16 residues. Germline loops: CDR1 MGHRA, CDR2 YSYEKL. TCRdb's copy holds only in-frame clones and misses some; the assay was immunoSEQ multiplex PCR. The repertoire holds about 200,000 clones, approximately 79% seen once, with 10% to 12% in the top ten. With respect to this clone: Antigen unknown.

This sequence was found in a human donor with chronic lymphocytic leukemia. Sequenced material: PBMCs, taken after 12 months of ibrutinib treatment. This sequence joins TRBV4-1 and TRBJ2-7; 10 bases match TRBD2. The CDR3 DNA is TGCGCCAGCAGCCAAGCGAGGGGACTAGCGTCCGTAGGGCAGTACTTC. Translated, it gives CASSQARGLASVGQYF.